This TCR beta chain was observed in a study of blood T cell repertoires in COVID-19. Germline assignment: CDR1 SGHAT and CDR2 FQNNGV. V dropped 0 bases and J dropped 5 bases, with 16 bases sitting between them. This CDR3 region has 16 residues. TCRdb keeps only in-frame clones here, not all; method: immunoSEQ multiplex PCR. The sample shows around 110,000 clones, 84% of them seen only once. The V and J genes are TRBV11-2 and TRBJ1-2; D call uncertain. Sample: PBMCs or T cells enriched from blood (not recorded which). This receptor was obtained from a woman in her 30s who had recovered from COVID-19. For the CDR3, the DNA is TGTGCCAGCAGCTTAGATCTAGAACTGCCGGGGTATGGCTACACCTTC. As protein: CASSLDLELPGYGYTF.